The clone carrying this T cell receptor beta chain was counted ten times or more. Its antigen is as yet unknown. Individual cDNA molecules were tagged with unique molecular identifiers. TCRdb re-called the 5' RACE reads with MiXCR, one entry per CDR3 protein. The sample carries about 35,000 distinct CDR3 sequences, about 3.9% recorded once. The CDR3 is 15 residues long. Trimming took 6 bases from V and 1 from J, leaving 15 bases between them. In germline, CDR1 is SGHRS, CDR2 YFSETQ. This sample was taken from a study of early T cells in non-severe SARS-CoV-2 infection. Overall study results and limits: The matching step, a VDJdb search, favored anti-spike CD8 responses and missed private and CD4 specificities.

The chain uses TRBV5-1 and TRBJ2-3; the D call may be TRBD1 or TRBD2 (6 bases each). The sample consisted of whole blood. The clonotype originates from an adult who was a healthcare worker with PCR-confirmed SARS-CoV-2 infection or an uninfected control (not recorded which). In nucleotides, the CDR3 is TGCGCCAGCAACGAAGGGGGGAGACGCACAGATACGCAGTATTTT. Residues: CASNEGGRRTDTQYF.